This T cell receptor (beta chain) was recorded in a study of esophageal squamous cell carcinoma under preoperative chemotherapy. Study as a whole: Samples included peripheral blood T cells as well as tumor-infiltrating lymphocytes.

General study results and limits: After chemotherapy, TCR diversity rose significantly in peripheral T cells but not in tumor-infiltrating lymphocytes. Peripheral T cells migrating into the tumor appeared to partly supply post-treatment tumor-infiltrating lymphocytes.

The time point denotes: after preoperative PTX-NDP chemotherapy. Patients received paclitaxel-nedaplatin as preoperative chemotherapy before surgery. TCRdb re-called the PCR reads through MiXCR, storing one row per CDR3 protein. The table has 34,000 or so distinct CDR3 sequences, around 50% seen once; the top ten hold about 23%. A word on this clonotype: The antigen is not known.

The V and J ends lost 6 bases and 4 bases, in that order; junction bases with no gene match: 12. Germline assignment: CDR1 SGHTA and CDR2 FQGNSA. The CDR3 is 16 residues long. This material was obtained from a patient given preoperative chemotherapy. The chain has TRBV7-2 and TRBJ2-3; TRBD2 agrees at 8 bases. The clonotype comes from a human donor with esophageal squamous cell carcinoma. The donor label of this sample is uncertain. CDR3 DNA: TGTGCCAGCAGGGGGCGCGGGGGGCAACGCCCAGATACGCAGTATTTT. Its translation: CASRGRGGQRPDTQYF.